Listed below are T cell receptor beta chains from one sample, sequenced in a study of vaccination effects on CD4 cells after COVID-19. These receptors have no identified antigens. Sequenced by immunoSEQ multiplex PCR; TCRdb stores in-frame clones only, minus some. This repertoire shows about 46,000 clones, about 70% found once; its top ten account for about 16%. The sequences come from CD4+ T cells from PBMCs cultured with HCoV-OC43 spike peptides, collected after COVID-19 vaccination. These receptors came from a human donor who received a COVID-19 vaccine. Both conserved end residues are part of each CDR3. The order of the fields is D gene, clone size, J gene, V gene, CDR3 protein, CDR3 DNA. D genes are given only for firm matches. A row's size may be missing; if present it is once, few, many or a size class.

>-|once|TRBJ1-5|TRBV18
CASSPNQEPYQPQHF
TGTGCCAGCTCACCAAATCAGGAGCCTTATCAGCCCCAGCATTTT
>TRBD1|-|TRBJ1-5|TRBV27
CASSLLSQGGNQPQHF
TGTGCCAGCAGTTTACTAAGCCAGGGGGGGAATCAGCCCCAGCATTTT
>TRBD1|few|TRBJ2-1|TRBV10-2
CASSTTGGASFF
TGCGCCAGCAGTACTACAGGGGGCGCCTCGTTCTTC
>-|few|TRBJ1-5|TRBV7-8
CASSLDLNQPQHF
TGTGCCAGCAGCTTAGACCTCAATCAGCCCCAGCATTTT
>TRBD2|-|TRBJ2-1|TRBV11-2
CASSQNSGTLYNEQFF
TGTGCCAGCAGTCAAAATAGCGGGACACTATACAATGAGCAGTTCTTC
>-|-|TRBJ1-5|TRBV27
CASSLWGGYSNQPQHF
TGTGCCAGCAGTTTATGGGGGGGGTATAGCAATCAGCCCCAGCATTTT
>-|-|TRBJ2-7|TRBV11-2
CASSLSAANYEQYF
TGTGCCAGCAGCTTATCCGCGGCCAACTACGAGCAGTACTTC
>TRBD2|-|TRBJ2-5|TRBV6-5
CASSYWRGGRGETQYF
TGTGCCAGCAGTTACTGGCGGGGGGGCCGAGGGGAGACCCAGTACTTC
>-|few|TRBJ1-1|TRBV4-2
CASSQEGRTNTEAFF
TGTGCCAGCAGCCAAGAGGGACGGACTAACACTGAAGCTTTCTTT
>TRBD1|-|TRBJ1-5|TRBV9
CASSSGQGFQPQHF
TGTGCCAGCAGCTCGGGACAGGGGTTTCAGCCCCAGCATTTT
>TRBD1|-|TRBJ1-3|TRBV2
CASSEEGGQALSGNTIYF
TGTGCCAGCAGTGAAGAGGGCGGACAGGCCCTCTCTGGAAACACCATATATTTT
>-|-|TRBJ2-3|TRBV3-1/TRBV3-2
CASSQDPQYTDTQYF
TGTGCCAGCAGCCAAGACCCCCAGTACACAGATACGCAGTATTTT
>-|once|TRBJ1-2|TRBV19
CASSISGRNYGYTF
TGTGCCAGTAGTATATCAGGGAGGAACTATGGCTACACCTTC
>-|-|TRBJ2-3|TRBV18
CASSPPMTTDTQYF
TGTGCCAGCTCACCACCGATGACCACAGATACGCAGTATTTT
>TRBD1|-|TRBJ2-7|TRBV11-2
CASSSQTGVSYEQYF
TGTGCCAGCAGCTCCCAGACAGGGGTGAGCTACGAGCAGTACTTC
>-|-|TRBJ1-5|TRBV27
CASSSGQTSNQPQHF
TGTGCCAGCAGTTCAGGACAGACTAGCAATCAGCCCCAGCATTTT
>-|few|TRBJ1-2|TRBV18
CASSPGLGPNYGYTF
TGTGCCAGCTCACCAGGACTGGGACCGAACTATGGCTACACCTTC
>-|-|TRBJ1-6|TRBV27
CASSLAQYNSPLHF
TGTGCCAGCAGTTTAGCACAGTATAATTCACCCCTCCACTTT
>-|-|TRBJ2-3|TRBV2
CASSESMSSTDTQYF
TGTGCCAGCAGTGAATCCATGAGCTCCACAGATACGCAGTATTTT
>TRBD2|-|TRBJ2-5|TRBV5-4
CASSLRGGPETQYF
TGTGCCAGCAGCTTGCGGGGGGGCCCAGAGACCCAGTACTTC
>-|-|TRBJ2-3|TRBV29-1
CSVGSLRGGLSTDTQYF
TGCAGCGTTGGGAGCCTCAGGGGAGGTTTGAGCACAGATACGCAGTATTTT
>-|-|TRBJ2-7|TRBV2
CASSPVGDEQYF
TGTGCCAGCAGCCCGGTAGGGGACGAGCAGTACTTC
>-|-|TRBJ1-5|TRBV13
CASSLRGLDQPQHF
TGTGCCAGCAGCCTACGGGGCCTGGATCAGCCCCAGCATTTT
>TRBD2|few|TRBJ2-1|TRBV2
CASKAGSSNEQFF
TGTGCCAGCAAAGCGGGGTCAAGCAATGAGCAGTTCTTC
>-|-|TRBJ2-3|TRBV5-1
CASSLPPDWWNADTQYF
TGCGCCAGCAGCTTGCCCCCGGACTGGTGGAATGCAGATACGCAGTATTTT
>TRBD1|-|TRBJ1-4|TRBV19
CASRQGVTTNEKLFF
TGTGCCAGTAGACAGGGGGTTACAACTAATGAAAAACTGTTTTTT
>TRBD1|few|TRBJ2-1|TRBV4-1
CASRRVGQGSYNEQFF
TGCGCCAGCAGACGGGTGGGACAGGGGTCCTACAATGAGCAGTTCTTC
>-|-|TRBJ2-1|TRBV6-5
CASSLIAVTINEQFF
TGTGCCAGCAGTTTAATAGCGGTAACTATCAATGAGCAGTTCTTC
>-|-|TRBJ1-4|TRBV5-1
CASSFNGMEKLFF
TGCGCCAGCAGCTTCAATGGGATGGAAAAACTGTTTTTT
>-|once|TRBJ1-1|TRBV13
CASSQEKADTEAFF
TGTGCCAGCAGCCAAGAAAAGGCAGACACTGAAGCTTTCTTT
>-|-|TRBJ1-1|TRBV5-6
CASSLYYRPGTEAFF
TGTGCCAGCAGCTTGTACTACAGGCCGGGAACTGAAGCTTTCTTT
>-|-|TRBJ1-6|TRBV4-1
CASSQGLKGSRGSNSPLHF
TGCGCCAGCAGCCAAGGTTTGAAGGGTAGTAGAGGGAGCAATTCACCCCTCCACTTT
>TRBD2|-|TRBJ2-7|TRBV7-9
CASSLMGTTAEQYF
TGTGCCAGCAGCTTAATGGGGACTACGGCCGAGCAGTACTTC
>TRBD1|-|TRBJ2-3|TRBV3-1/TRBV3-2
CASSLPTGSTDTQYF
TGTGCCAGCAGCCTGCCGACAGGGAGCACAGATACGCAGTATTTT
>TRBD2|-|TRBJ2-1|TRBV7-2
CASSLVFLAGGINNEQFF
TGTGCCAGCAGCTTAGTGTTCCTAGCGGGGGGTATAAACAATGAGCAGTTCTTC
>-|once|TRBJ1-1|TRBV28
CASSLFVGGGSNTEAFF
TGTGCCAGCAGTTTATTTGTTGGGGGGGGATCGAACACTGAAGCTTTCTTT
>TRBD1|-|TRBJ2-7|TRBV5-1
CASSLAGTGGEQYF
TGCGCCAGCAGCTTGGCGGGGACAGGGGGCGAGCAGTACTTC
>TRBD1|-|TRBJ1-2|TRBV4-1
CASSQGLRDRGSANYGYTF
TGCGCCAGCAGCCAAGGACTCCGGGACAGGGGATCGGCTAACTATGGCTACACCTTC
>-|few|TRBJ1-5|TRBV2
CASSAVTVSNQPQHF
TGTGCCAGCAGCGCTGTGACAGTATCGAATCAGCCCCAGCATTTT
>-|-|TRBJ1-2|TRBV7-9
CASSYDGYTF
TGTGCCAGCAGTTATGATGGCTACACCTTC
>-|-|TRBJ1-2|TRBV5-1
CASSTWMGARGYTF
TGCGCCAGCAGCACTTGGATGGGGGCGCGGGGCTACACCTTC
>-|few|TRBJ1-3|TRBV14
CASSQEYGNTIYF
TGTGCCAGCAGCCAAGAATACGGAAACACCATATATTTT
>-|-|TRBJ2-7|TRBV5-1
CASSPWVGGTYEQYF
TGCGCCAGCAGCCCATGGGTTGGGGGAACCTACGAGCAGTACTTC
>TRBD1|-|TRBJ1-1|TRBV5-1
CASSSRTGREFMNTEAFF
TGCGCCAGCAGCTCGAGGACAGGTAGAGAGTTTATGAACACTGAAGCTTTCTTT
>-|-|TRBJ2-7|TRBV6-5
CASRQWTDSYEQYF
TGTGCCAGCAGGCAATGGACAGACTCCTACGAGCAGTACTTC
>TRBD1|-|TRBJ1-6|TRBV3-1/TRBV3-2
CASSQPPGTGVSPLHF
TGTGCCAGCAGCCAACCTCCCGGGACAGGGGTATCACCCCTCCACTTT
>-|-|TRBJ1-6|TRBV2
CASSGRQSRGGSPLHF
TGTGCCAGCAGTGGCCGACAGTCTAGGGGAGGTTCACCCCTCCACTTT
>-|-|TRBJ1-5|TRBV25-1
CASSEGYQPQHF
TGTGCCAGCAGTGAGGGTTATCAGCCCCAGCATTTT
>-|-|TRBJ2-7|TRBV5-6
CASSLGHPSYEQYF
TGTGCCAGCAGCTTGGGACACCCCTCCTACGAGCAGTACTTC
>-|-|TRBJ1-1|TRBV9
CASNKVGTEAFF
TGTGCCAGCAACAAAGTGGGGACTGAAGCTTTCTTT
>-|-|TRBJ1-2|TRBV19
CAVGGGSYYGYTF
TGTGCCGTTGGCGGGGGCAGCTATTATGGCTACACCTTC
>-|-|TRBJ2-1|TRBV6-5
CASRPGTQGYNEQFF
TGTGCCAGCAGGCCCGGGACCCAGGGGTACAATGAGCAGTTCTTC
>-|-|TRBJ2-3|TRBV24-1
CATSDWDTQYF
TGTGCCACCAGTGACTGGGATACGCAGTATTTT
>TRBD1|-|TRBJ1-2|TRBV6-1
CASSYDRGADGYTF
TGTGCCAGCAGCTATGACAGGGGGGCAGATGGCTACACCTTC